The TCR beta chain under discussion was sequenced for a study of vaccination effects on CD4 cells after COVID-19. Profiled with immunoSEQ multiplex PCR; TCRdb holds only in-frame clones, not every one. The repertoire includes 25,000 to 35,000 clones, roughly 81% of them detected once, and roughly 15% sits in the top ten. Sequencing was preceded by expansion of antigen-specific CD4+ T cells with viral peptide pools in the ViraFEST assay. Cultured cells yielded isolated CD4+ T cells after approximately nine days. Everyone in the study got two shots of either the BNT162b2 or mRNA-1273 vaccine. All vaccine recipients tested negative for nucleocapsid antibodies and had never contracted SARS-CoV-2 infection. V was clipped by 3 bases and J by 7 bases, with 12 bases between them. The CDR3 is 13 residues long. Germline CDR1 is MNHEY and CDR2 is SMNVEV (reference sequence). With regard to this clone: Its antigen is not identified.

The material was CD4+ T cells from PBMCs cultured with HCoV-229E spike peptides, obtained after COVID-19 vaccination. The receptor comes from a human donor who received a COVID-19 vaccine. The gene calls are TRBV27 and TRBJ1-2; D might be TRBD1 (6 bases). The chain's CDR3 is CASSFQYRAGYTF. CDR3 nucleotides: TGTGCCAGCAGTTTCCAGTACAGGGCTGGCTACACCTTC.